This TCR beta chain was obtained from a study of vaccination and CD4 T cells after COVID-19. This CDR3 has 14 amino acids. Germline V gene lookup returns CDR1 SQVTM and CDR2 ANQGSEA. V was trimmed by 4 bases and J by 1 base, leaving 13 bases between them. This clonotype was observed a few times. Its antigen is as yet unknown. Treatment noted: 10-day PBMC culture with coronavirus spike peptide pools or control peptides (ViraFEST assay). Oncomine TCR Beta short-read sequencing was applied to DNA from cultured CD4+ T cells. A single record per CDR3 protein comes from TCRdb applying MiXCR to the PCR reads. The sample lists 20,000 or so distinct CDR3 sequences, around 50% occurring once.

The rearrangement links TRBV29-1 to TRBJ1-1; no definite D call. The sequence was obtained from a human donor who had recovered from COVID-19. This sample comprised CD4+ T cells from blood, cultured in vitro, obtained before SARS-CoV-2 vaccination. CDR3 loop: CSVAQRFSNTEAFF. The CDR3 bases are TGCAGCGTTGCCCAGAGATTCTCGAACACTGAAGCTTTCTTT. The entire variable domain, with the rest obtained from reference TRBV29-1 and TRBJ1-1, is as follows: SAVISQKPSRDICQRGTSLTIQCQVDSQVTMMFWYRQQPGQSLTLIATANQGSEATYESGFVIDKFPISRPNLTFSTLTVSNMSPEDSSIYLCSVAQRFSNTEAFFGQGTRLTVV.